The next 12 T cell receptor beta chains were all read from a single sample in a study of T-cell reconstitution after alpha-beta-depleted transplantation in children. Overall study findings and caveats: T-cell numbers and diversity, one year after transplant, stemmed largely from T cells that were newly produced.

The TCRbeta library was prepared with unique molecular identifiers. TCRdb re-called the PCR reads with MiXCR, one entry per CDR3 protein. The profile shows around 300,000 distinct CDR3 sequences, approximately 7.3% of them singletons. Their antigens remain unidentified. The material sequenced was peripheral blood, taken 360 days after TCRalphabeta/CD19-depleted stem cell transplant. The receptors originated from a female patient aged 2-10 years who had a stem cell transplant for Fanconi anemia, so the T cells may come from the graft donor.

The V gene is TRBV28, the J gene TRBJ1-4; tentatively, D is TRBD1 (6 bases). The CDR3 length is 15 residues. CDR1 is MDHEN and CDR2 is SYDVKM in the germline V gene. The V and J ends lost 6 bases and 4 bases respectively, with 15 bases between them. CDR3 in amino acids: CASSRPRGGNEKLFF. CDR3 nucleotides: TGTGCCAGCAGCCGACCCAGGGGCGGTAATGAAAAACTGTTTTTT.

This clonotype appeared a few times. Here the CDR3 DNA reads TGTGCCAGCAGCTTAGAGTGGGGGTCTAGAGAGCAGTACGTC. Translated: CASSLEWGSREQYV. The chain recombines TRBV11-2 with TRBJ2-7; D might be TRBD1 or TRBD2, each matching 5 bases. The germline CDR1 and CDR2 sequences are SGHAT and FQNNGV. The CDR3 extends over 14 amino acids. Trimming removed 0 bases at V and 7 bases at J, with 13 bases between.

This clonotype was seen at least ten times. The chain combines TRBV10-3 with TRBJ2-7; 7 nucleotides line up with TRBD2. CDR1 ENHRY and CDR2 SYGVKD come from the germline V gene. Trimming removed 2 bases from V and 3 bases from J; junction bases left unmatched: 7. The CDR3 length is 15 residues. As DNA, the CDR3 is TGTGCCATCAGTGAGACAGTCGGCGGGGGCTACGAGCAGTACTTC. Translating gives CAISETVGGGYEQYF.

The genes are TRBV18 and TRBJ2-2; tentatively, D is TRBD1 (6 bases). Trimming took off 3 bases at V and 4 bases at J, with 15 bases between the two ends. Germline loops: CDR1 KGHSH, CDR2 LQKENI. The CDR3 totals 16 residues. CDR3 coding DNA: TGTGCCAGCTCACCGGTCGAGACAGGCTCCACCGGGGAGCTGTTTTTT. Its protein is CASSPVETGSTGELFF.

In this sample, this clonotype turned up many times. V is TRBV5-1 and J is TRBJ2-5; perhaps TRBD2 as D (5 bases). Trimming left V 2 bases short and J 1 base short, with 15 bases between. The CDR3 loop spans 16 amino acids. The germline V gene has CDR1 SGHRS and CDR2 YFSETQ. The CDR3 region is CASSFVGVKGQETQYF. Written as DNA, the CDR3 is TGCGCCAGCAGCTTTGTCGGGGTTAAGGGCCAAGAGACCCAGTACTTC.

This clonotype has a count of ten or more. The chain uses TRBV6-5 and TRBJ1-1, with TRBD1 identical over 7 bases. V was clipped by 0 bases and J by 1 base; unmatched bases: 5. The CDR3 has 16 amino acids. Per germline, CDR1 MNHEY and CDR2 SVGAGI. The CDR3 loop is CASSYSSGTANTEAFF. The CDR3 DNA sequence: TGTGCCAGCAGTTACTCGTCGGGGACAGCGAACACTGAAGCTTTCTTT.

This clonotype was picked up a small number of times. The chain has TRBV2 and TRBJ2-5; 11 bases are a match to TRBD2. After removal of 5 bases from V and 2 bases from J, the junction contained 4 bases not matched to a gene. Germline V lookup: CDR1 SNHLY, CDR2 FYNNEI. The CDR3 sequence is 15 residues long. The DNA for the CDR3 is TGTGCCAGCAGTCCGGGACTAGCGGAACAAGAGACCCAGTACTTC. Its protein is CASSPGLAEQETQYF.

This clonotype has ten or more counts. The CDR3 sequence: CASSLIKSGWVKLNEQFF. Written as DNA, the CDR3 is TGTGCCAGCAGCTTAATTAAGAGTGGGTGGGTGAAACTCAATGAGCAGTTCTTC. V and J are TRBV7-8 and TRBJ2-1; D gene uncertain. The V and J ends lost 2 bases and 6 bases respectively, with 23 bases between them. The CDR3 has 18 residues. Germline CDR1 reads SGHVS; CDR2 reads FQNEAQ.

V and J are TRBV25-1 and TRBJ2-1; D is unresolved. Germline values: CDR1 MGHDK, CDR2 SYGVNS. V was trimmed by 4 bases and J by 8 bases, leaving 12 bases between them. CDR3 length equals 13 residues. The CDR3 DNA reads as TGTGCCAGCAGTGCCCCGGCTGTCGATGAGCAGTTCTTC. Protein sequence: CASSAPAVDEQFF. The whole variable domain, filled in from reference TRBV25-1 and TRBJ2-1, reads EADIYQTPRYLVIGTGKKITLECSQTMGHDKMYWYQQDPGMELHLIHYSYGVNSTEKGDLSSESTVSRIRTEHFPLTLESARPSHTSQYLCASSAPAVDEQFFGPGTRLTVL.

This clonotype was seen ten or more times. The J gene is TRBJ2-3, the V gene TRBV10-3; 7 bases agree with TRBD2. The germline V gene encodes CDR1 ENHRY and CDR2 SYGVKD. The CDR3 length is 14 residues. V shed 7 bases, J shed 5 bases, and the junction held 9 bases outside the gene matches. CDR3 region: CAIKVSAGVDTQYF. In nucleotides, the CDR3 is TGTGCCATCAAGGTTTCGGCGGGAGTAGATACGCAGTATTTT.

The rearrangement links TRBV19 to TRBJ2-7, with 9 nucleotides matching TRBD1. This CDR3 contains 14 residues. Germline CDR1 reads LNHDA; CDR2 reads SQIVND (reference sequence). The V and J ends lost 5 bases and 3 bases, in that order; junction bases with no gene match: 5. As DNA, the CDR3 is TGTGCCAGTAGTGGTACAGGGGGCCTCTACGAGCAGTACTTC. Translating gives CASSGTGGLYEQYF.

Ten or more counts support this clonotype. CDR3 sequence reads: CASRPGKAGSQETQYF. In nucleotides, the CDR3 is TGTGCCAGCCGCCCTGGGAAAGCGGGGTCCCAAGAGACCCAGTACTTC. The chain couples TRBV3-1 to TRBJ2-5, with 7 bases identical to TRBD2. The CDR3 consists of 16 residues. J lost 1 base, V lost 8 bases, and 13 bases had no gene match. CDR1 is LGHDT, CDR2 YNNKEL, per germline (reference sequence).